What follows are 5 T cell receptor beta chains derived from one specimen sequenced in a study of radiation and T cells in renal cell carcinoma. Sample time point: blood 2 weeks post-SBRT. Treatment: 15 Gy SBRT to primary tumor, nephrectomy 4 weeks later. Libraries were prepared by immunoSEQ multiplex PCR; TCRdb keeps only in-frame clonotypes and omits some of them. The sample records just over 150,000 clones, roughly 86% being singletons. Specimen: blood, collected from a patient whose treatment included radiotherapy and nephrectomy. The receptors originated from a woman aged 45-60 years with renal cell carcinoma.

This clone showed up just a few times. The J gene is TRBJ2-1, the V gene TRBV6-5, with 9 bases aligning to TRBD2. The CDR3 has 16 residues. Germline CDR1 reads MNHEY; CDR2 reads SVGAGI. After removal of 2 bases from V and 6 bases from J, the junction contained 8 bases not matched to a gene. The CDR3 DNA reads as TGTGCCAGCAGTTACCTCCCGACTAGCGGTGGCAATGAGCAGTTCTTC. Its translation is CASSYLPTSGGNEQFF.

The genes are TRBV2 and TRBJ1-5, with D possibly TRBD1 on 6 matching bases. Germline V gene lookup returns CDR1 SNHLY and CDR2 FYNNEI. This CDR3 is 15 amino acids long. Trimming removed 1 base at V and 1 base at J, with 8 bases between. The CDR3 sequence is CASSEGGQSNQPQHF. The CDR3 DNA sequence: TGTGCCAGCAGTGAAGGGGGGCAAAGCAATCAGCCCCAGCATTTT.

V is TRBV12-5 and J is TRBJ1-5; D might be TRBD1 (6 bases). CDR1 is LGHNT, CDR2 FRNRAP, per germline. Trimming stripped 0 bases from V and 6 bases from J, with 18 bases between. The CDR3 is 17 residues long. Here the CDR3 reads CASGLVSSGGSSQPQHF. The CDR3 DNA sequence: TGTGCTAGTGGTTTGGTAAGCTCGGGGGGCTCTTCTCAGCCCCAGCATTTT.

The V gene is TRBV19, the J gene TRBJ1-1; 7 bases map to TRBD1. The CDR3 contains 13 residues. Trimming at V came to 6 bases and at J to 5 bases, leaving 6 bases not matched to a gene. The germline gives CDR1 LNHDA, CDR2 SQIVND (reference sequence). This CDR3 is CASRGTDGTEAFF. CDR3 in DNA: TGTGCCAGTAGAGGGACAGACGGGACTGAAGCTTTCTTT. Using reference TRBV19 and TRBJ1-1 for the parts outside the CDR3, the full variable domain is DGGITQSPKYLFRKEGQNVTLSCEQNLNHDAMYWYRQDPGQGLRLIYYSQIVNDFQKGDIAEGYSVSREKKESFPLTVTSAQKNPTAFYLCASRGTDGTEAFFGQGTRLTVV.

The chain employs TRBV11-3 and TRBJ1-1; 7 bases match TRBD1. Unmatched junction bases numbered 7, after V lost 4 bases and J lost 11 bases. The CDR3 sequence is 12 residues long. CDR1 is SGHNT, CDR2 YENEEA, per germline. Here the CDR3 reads CASSSRQGLAFF. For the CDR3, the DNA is TGTGCCAGCAGCTCCCGACAGGGATTGGCTTTCTTT.